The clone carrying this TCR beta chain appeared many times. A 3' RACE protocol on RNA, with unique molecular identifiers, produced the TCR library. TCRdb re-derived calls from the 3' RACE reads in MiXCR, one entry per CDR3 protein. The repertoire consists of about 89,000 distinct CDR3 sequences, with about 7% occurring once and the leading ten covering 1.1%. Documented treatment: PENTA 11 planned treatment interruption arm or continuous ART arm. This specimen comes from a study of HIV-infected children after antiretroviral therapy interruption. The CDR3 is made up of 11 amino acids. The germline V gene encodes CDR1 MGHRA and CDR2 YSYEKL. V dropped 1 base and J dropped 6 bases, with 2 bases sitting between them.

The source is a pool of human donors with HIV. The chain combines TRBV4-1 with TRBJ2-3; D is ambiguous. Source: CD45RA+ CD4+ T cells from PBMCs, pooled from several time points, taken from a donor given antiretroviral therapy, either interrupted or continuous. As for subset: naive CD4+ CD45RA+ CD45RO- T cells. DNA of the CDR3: TGCGCCAGCAGCCAAGCCGATACGCAGTATTTT. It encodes CASSQADTQYF.